Below, one T cell receptor beta chain is given with its context. CDR3 length: 14 residues. CDR1 is LNHDA and CDR2 is SQIVND in the germline V gene (reference sequence). V lost 6 bases to trimming and J lost 10 bases; unmatched junction nucleotides: 10. The table came from immunoSEQ multiplex PCR; TCRdb's copy has only in-frame clones and leaves some out. The sample has over 70,000 clones; roughly 96% are singletons. This sample stems from a study of technical replicates of blood from a few donors. The gene calls are TRBV19 and TRBJ1-4; 8 nucleotides line up with TRBD1. The sequence was collected from a human donor in good health. The sample comprised T cells isolated from PBMCs. CDR3: CASSPGQGRGKLFF. The CDR3 DNA is TGTGCCAGTAGCCCCGGACAGGGTCGAGGAAAACTGTTTTTT.